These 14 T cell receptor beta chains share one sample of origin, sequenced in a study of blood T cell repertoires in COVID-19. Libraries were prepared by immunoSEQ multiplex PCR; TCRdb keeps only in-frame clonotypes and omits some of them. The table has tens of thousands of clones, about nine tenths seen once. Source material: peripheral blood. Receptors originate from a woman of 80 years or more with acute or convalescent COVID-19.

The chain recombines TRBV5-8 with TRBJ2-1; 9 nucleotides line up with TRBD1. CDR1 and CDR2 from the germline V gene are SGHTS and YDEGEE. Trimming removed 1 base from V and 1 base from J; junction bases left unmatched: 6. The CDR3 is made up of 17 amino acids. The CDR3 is CASSLNRGQGSYNEQFF. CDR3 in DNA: TGTGCCAGCAGCTTGAACCGAGGACAGGGGTCCTACAATGAGCAGTTCTTC.

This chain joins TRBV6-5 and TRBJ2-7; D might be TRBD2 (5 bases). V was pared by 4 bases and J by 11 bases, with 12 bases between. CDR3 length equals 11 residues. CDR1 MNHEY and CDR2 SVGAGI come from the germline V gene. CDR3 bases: TGTGCCAGCAGTTGGCTCGGGGAAGAGTACTTC. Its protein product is CASSWLGEEYF.

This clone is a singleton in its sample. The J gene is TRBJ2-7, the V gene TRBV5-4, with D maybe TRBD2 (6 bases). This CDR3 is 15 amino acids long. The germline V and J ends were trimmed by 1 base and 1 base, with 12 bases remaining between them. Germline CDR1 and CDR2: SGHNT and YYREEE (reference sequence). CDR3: CASSLRDSLSYEQYF. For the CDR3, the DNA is TGTGCCAGCAGCTTGAGGGACTCCCTATCCTACGAGCAGTACTTC.

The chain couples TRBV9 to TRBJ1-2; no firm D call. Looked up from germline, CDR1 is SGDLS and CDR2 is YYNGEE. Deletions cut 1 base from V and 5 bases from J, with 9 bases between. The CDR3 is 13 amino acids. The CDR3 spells CASSVQDRYGYTF. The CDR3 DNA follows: TGTGCCAGCAGCGTACAGGATCGTTATGGCTACACCTTC.

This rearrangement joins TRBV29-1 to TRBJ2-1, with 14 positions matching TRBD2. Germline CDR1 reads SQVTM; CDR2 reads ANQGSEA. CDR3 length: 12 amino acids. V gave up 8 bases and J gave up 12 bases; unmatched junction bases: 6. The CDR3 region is CSSGTSGSVQFF. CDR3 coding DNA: TGCAGCTCCGGGACTAGCGGGAGTGTGCAGTTCTTC.

CDR3 sequence: CASSPSVSDGYTF. In DNA form, the CDR3 reads TGTGCCAGCTCCCCCAGTGTGTCAGATGGCTACACCTTC. V usage is TRBV18 and J usage is TRBJ1-2; D gene uncertain. CDR1 is KGHSH and CDR2 is LQKENI in the germline V gene. The ends were cut back, 6 bases at V and 6 bases at J, with 14 bases in the middle. The CDR3 has 13 residues.

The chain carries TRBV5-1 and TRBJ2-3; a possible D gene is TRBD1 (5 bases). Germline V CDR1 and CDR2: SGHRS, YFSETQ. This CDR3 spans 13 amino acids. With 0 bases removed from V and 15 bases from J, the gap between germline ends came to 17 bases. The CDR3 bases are TGCGCCAGCAGCTTGGCTCAGGGCCGAAATAACTATTTT. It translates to CASSLAQGRNNYF.

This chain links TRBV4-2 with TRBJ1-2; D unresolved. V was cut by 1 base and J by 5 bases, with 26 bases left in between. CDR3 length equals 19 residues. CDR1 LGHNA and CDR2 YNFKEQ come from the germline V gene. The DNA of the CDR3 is TGTGCCAGCAGCCAAGGGCTCGGCAGGACGGACCCGAGGACTTATGGCTACACCTTC. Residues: CASSQGLGRTDPRTYGYTF.

The chain's CDR3 is CASSTQWSGKTEAFF. The CDR3 region has the DNA TGTGCCAGTAGCACCCAGTGGTCAGGGAAGACTGAAGCTTTCTTT. This chain joins TRBV19 and TRBJ1-1; D is possibly TRBD1 (5 bases). V lost 6 bases and J lost 5, with 19 bases in between. Germline loops: CDR1 LNHDA, CDR2 SQIVND (reference sequence). The CDR3 loop spans 15 amino acids.

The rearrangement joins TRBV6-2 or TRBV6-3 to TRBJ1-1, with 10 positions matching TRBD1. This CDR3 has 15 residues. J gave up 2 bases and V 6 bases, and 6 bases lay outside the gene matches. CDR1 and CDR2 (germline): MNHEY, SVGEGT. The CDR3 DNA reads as TGTGCCAGCAGCGACAGGGGGCGAGGAAACACTGAAGCTTTCTTT. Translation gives CASSDRGRGNTEAFF.

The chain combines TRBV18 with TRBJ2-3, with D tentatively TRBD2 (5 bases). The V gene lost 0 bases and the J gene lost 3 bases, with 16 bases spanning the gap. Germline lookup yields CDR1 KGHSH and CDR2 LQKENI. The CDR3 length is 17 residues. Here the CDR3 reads CASSPPNRTVETDTQYF. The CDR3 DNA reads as TGTGCCAGCTCACCACCGAATCGGACTGTAGAGACAGATACGCAGTATTTT.

The CDR3 DNA reads as TGTGCCAGCAGTTTACAGAGGCAGCCCCAGCATTTT. Protein: CASSLQRQPQHF. The chain recombines TRBV28 with TRBJ1-5; D is unclear. The CDR3 loop spans 12 amino acids. V lost 2 bases and J lost 7, with 6 bases in between. Germline V CDR1 and CDR2: MDHEN, SYDVKM.

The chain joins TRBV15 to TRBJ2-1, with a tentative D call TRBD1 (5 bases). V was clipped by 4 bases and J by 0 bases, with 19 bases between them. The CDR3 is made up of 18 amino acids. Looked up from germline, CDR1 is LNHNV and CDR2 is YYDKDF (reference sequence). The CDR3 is CATSTLRMGPGSYNEQFF. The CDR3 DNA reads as TGTGCCACCAGCACCCTAAGGATGGGGCCGGGCTCCTACAATGAGCAGTTCTTC.

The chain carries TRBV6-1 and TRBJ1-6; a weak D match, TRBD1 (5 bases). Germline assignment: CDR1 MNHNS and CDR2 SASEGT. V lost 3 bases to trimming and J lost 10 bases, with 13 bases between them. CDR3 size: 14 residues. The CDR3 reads CASSDSTGGSPLHF. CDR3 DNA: TGTGCCAGCAGTGATTCTACAGGCGGCTCACCCCTCCACTTT.